This TCR beta chain was profiled in a study of blood T cell repertoires in COVID-19. Overall study context: Acute and convalescent COVID-19 samples came from the United States, Italy and Spain.

In its sample, this clone ranks as medium-sized. V gave up 2 bases and J gave up 1 base, with 14 bases separating them. This CDR3 is 16 amino acids long. The germline V gene encodes CDR1 SGDLS and CDR2 YYNGEE. Sequenced by immunoSEQ multiplex PCR; TCRdb stores in-frame clones only, minus some. Found here are 75,000 to 95,000 clones, 80% to 90% of them singletons; the top ten hold 5.8%. The gene calls are TRBV9 and TRBJ2-3; TRBD1 might be the D (6 bases). Sequenced sample: peripheral blood. The source is a man aged 50-60 years with active COVID-19. CDR3 nucleotides: TGTGCCAGCAGCGTTCTACAGGGTTCTGGCACAGATACGCAGTATTTT. Its translation is CASSVLQGSGTDTQYF.